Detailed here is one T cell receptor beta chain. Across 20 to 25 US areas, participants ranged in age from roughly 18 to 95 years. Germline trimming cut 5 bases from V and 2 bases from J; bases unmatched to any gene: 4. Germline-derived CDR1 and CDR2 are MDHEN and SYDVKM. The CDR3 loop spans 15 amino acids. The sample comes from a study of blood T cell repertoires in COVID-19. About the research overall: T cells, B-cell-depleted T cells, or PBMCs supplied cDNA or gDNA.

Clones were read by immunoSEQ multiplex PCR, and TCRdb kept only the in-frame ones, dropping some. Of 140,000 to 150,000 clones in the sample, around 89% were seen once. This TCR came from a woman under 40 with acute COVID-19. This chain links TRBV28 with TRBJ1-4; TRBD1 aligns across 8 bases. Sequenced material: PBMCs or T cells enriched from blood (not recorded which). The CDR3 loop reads CASSPRGRTNEKLFF. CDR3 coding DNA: TGTGCCAGCAGTCCCAGGGGGCGGACTAATGAAAAACTGTTTTTT. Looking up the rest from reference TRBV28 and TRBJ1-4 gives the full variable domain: DVKVTQSSRYLVKRTGEKVFLECVQDMDHENMFWYRQDPGLGLRLIYFSYDVKMKEKGDIPEGYSVSREKKERFSLILESASTNQTSMYLCASSPRGRTNEKLFFGSGTQLSVL.